The following is a T cell receptor (beta chain) sequence with its context. A few counts support this clonotype. Its antigen is unknown. No base qualities exist here, and no much larger clone lies one base off it. The library was obtained by RACE. Sequenced on a NextSeq 500. During library preparation, unique molecular identifiers were attached to individual cDNA molecules so that TCRs could be counted in a quantitative, reproducible way. From each blood RNA sample, both TCR alpha and TCR beta chains were sequenced. Per the authors' processing: The median number of TCRs per sample was around 100,000, ranging from about 23,224 to 700,000. The Decombinator software suite was used to annotate the V, J and CDR3 of the TCR reads. To make PS versus PT1 abundance plots, every sample was subsampled to the same number of TCRs (28,000). Expanded TCRs were defined as absent before sensitization and observed at least eight times at the 2-week time point. Using fastp at Q25 and MiXCR, TCRdb reprocessed the public reads and kept productive beta chains. Every distinct CDR3 protein forms one entry, paired with its most common genes and DNA. The V and J calls follow TCRdb's processing rather than the paper's. Recorded for this sample are approximately 71,000 distinct CDR3 sequences; about 9.1% of them occurred a single time. The ten largest clones take up roughly 3.3% of the sample.

The cysteine opens and the phenylalanine closes a CDR3 of 18 amino acids. Only the CDR3 DNA is retained, 54 bases long and in frame from the first base. The germline V gene encodes CDR1 PRHDT and CDR2 FYEKMQ (reference sequence). V is pared back by 1 base and J by 0 bases, with 19 bases lying between the germline termini. This sample stems from a study of human T cells and chemical hapten exposure (dated by TCRdb to the early 2020s). Turning to the overall study: For sensitization, 2% DPC in acetone was applied to a roughly 2 cm by roughly 2 cm area of upper inner arm skin. Patient blood was sampled pre-sensitization (week 0) and at 2, 6 and about 24 weeks after DPC sensitization. The patient cohort, mostly female, included alopecia areata with under or over 50% scalp involvement, alopecia totalis and alopecia universalis. Patch tests used Finn chambers with 0.01% DPC on the upper back, scored after 6 days by International Contact Dermatitis Research Group standards. Libraries were pooled for sequencing, and variation in per-sample TCR yields was attributed mainly to small differences in library volumes within the pool. Weekly therapeutic DPC doses were additionally applied to the scalp of patients throughout the approximately 24-week study period. Roughly 30 alopecia patients provided blood for TCR sequencing at one to four time points (pre-sensitization, 2, 6 and 24 weeks). This study followed changes in the peripheral blood TCR repertoire in vivo during primary and secondary sensitization of alopecia patients to the hapten diphenylcyclopropenone (DPC). What the research found in general, with its limitations: Significantly more large CDR3 similarity clusters were formed by expanded TCRs than by pre-sensitization or healthy control sets, consistent with antigen-driven responses. Because every patient had alopecia, a presumed autoimmune disease, the patients' immune response might differ from that of healthy individuals. DPC sensitization did not change the number of TCRs with a frequency above 1 in 1000, and there was no evidence of changes in global repertoire structure. The number of PT1 expanded TCRs positively correlated with patch test score, significant at thresholds 8, 16 and 32 but not 4. Repeated subsampling changed both the strength of the expansion versus patch-test correlation and the threshold at which that correlation became significant.

Interpreted using the paper, the time point label stands for: patch test 1, 2 weeks after DPC sensitization. Taken with the paper, the label for treatment or condition translates to: therapeutic diphenylcyclopropenone sensitization with weekly scalp DPC. At each patch-test visit, blood was drawn before the patch test was applied. Eligible patients were aged 18 to 70, diagnosed with alopecia, deemed suitable for DPC therapy, and excluded if pregnant. Unfractionated whole blood was collected in Tempus Blood RNA tubes, and total RNA was extracted from that blood. The sample in question was whole blood, obtained in connection with sensitization to the hapten diphenylcyclopropenone (DPC). This TCR was recovered from a woman aged 35 to 49 with alopecia areata. Some clones in this sample may be carry-over from other donors' samples. The rearrangement joined TRBV13 to TRBJ2-7, with TRBD1 perhaps the D gene, on 7 matching bases. The CDR3 reads as follows: CASSLVGGRQGFSYEQYF. The DNA reads TGTGCCAGCAGCTTAGTTGGGGGGCGACAGGGCTTCTCCTACGAGCAGTACTTC.